These T cell receptor beta chains were read from a single sample in a study of blood T cell repertoires in COVID-19. Only in-frame clones appear in the TCRdb table, and some are missing; sequencing was by immunoSEQ multiplex PCR. The sample carries some 140,000 clones, over 60% recorded once. Input material: peripheral blood. The receptors derive from a man at least 80 years old with acute or convalescent COVID-19. The CDR3 runs from the conserved cysteine through the conserved F or W. The order of the fields is J gene, V gene, CDR3 length, D gene, clone size, CDR3 DNA, CDR3 protein. A D gene is named only where the DNA matches it firmly. Expanded clones get a size class; other rows say once, few or many, or leave the size out.

J: TRBJ2-7; V: TRBV28; length: 13; D: TRBD1; size: few; DNA: TGTGCCAGCAGGGGACAGGGTATCGGCGAGCAGTACTTC; CDR3: CASRGQGIGEQYF
J: TRBJ1-2; V: TRBV3-1/TRBV3-2; length: 14; D: TRBD1; size: -; DNA: TGTGCCAGCAGCCAAGTTCAGAGGGGGCATGGCTACACCTTC; CDR3: CASSQVQRGHGYTF
J: TRBJ2-7; V: TRBV6-5; length: 13; D: -; size: -; DNA: TGTGCCAGCAGTTACAGGGGCCCCTACGAGCAGTACTTC; CDR3: CASSYRGPYEQYF
J: TRBJ2-1; V: TRBV24-1; length: 18; D: TRBD1; size: -; DNA: TGTGCCACCATCCGAACGGGGACAGCAGTAGTAGGGGACAATGAGCAGTTCTTC; CDR3: CATIRTGTAVVGDNEQFF
J: TRBJ1-4; V: TRBV6-5; length: 12; D: TRBD1; size: -; DNA: TGTGCCAGCAGACAGGGGAGCGAAAAACTGTTTTTT; CDR3: CASRQGSEKLFF
J: TRBJ2-1; V: TRBV10-3; length: 13; D: TRBD1; size: -; DNA: TGTGCCATCACTGGGACAGGGAACAATGAGCAGTTCTTC; CDR3: CAITGTGNNEQFF
J: TRBJ2-6; V: TRBV6-5; length: 14; D: TRBD1; size: few; DNA: TGTGCCGCGAGGGGGCGGAATGGGGCCAACGTCCTGACTTTC; CDR3: CAARGRNGANVLTF
J: TRBJ2-5; V: TRBV28; length: 14; D: TRBD2; size: -; DNA: TGTGCCAGCAGTTTCCGGGGGGGTCAAGAGACCCAGTACTTC; CDR3: CASSFRGGQETQYF
J: TRBJ1-4; V: TRBV27; length: 12; D: -; size: once; DNA: TGTGCCAGCAGTTTACGCGGTGAAAAACTGTTTTTT; CDR3: CASSLRGEKLFF
J: TRBJ1-6; V: TRBV19; length: 17; D: -; size: -; DNA: TGTGCCAGTCAGGAAGGGGTCAGTAGCTCCTATAATTCACCCCTCCACTTT; CDR3: CASQEGVSSSYNSPLHF
J: TRBJ2-5; V: TRBV2; length: 18; D: -; size: -; DNA: TGTGCCAGCACCCAGGCGGGGAGGCGAGGAGAGCACCAAGAGACCCAGTACTTC; CDR3: CASTQAGRRGEHQETQYF
J: TRBJ2-2; V: TRBV7-3; length: 15; D: TRBD1; size: -; DNA: TGTGCCAGCAGCCCCACGGACAGGGCAGACGGGGAGCTGTTTTTT; CDR3: CASSPTDRADGELFF
J: TRBJ2-3; V: TRBV7-2; length: 13; D: -; size: once; DNA: TGTGCCAGCAGCTTAGATCGCGGAGATACGCAGTATTTT; CDR3: CASSLDRGDTQYF
J: TRBJ2-2; V: TRBV18; length: 15; D: -; size: few; DNA: TGTGCCAGCTCAAAGACAACCACGGTCGCCGGGGAGCTGTTTTTT; CDR3: CASSKTTTVAGELFF
J: TRBJ2-7; V: TRBV5-4; length: 15; D: TRBD1; size: -; DNA: TGTGCCAGCAGCTTGGCCGGACAGGGAGTCTACGAGCAGTACTTC; CDR3: CASSLAGQGVYEQYF
J: TRBJ1-2; V: TRBV27; length: 14; D: -; size: -; DNA: TGTGCCAGCAGTTTAACCCCAGGGGTAAATGGCTACACCTTC; CDR3: CASSLTPGVNGYTF
J: TRBJ2-7; V: TRBV4-1; length: 14; D: TRBD1; size: few; DNA: TGCGCCAGCAGCCAGACAGGGCCTACCCACGAGCAGTACTTC; CDR3: CASSQTGPTHEQYF
J: TRBJ2-7; V: TRBV5-4; length: 13; D: TRBD2; size: once; DNA: TGTGCCAGCAGCTCGGACTTAGCGGGGGAGCAGTACTTC; CDR3: CASSSDLAGEQYF
J: TRBJ1-5; V: TRBV7-2; length: 13; D: -; size: -; DNA: TGTGCCAGCAGCTTAGACTCCCTTCAGCCCCAGCATTTT; CDR3: CASSLDSLQPQHF
J: TRBJ1-1; V: TRBV21-1; length: 14; D: -; size: -; DNA: TGTGCCAGCAGCCTGTCTAACCGAGGGACTGAAGCTTTCTTT; CDR3: CASSLSNRGTEAFF
J: TRBJ1-6; V: TRBV4-2; length: 14; D: -; size: -; DNA: TGTGCCAGCAGCAGACAGGTGGATAATTCACCCCTCCACTTT; CDR3: CASSRQVDNSPLHF
J: TRBJ1-1; V: TRBV7-3; length: 13; D: -; size: once; DNA: TGTGCCAGCTCAAGGGGGGGAAACACTGAAGCTTTCTTT; CDR3: CASSRGGNTEAFF
J: TRBJ1-2; V: TRBV28; length: 17; D: -; size: few; DNA: TGTGCCAGCAGTCTTTATGGGGCTAGAGAAGGCTTGTATGGCTACACCTTC; CDR3: CASSLYGAREGLYGYTF
J: TRBJ2-3; V: TRBV15; length: 15; D: -; size: -; DNA: TGTGCCACCAGCAGGGAGCCCGGCAGCACAGATACGCAGTATTTT; CDR3: CATSREPGSTDTQYF
J: TRBJ2-7; V: TRBV18; length: 13; D: -; size: -; DNA: TGTGCCAGCTCAGAGGTCGGGGTTCACGAGCAGTACTTC; CDR3: CASSEVGVHEQYF
J: TRBJ2-2; V: TRBV2; length: 15; D: -; size: -; DNA: TGTGCCAGCAGTGACGGCGGGTGGGTGACCGGGGAGCTGTTTTTT; CDR3: CASSDGGWVTGELFF
J: TRBJ2-1; V: TRBV29-1; length: 13; D: -; size: -; DNA: TGCCAAGCGCAGGGTGCCTCCTACAATGAGCAGTTCTTC; CDR3: CQAQGASYNEQFF
J: TRBJ1-1; V: TRBV5-1; length: 11; D: -; size: -; DNA: TGCGCCAGCGCCCGAGGGACAGAAGCTTTCTTT; CDR3: CASARGTEAFF
J: TRBJ1-2; V: TRBV5-6; length: 15; D: -; size: -; DNA: TGTGCCAGCAGCTCGGGGGGCGCCGACTTCTATGGCTACACCTTC; CDR3: CASSSGGADFYGYTF
J: TRBJ2-1; V: TRBV5-4; length: 16; D: TRBD1; size: few; DNA: TGTGCCAGCAGCTTTCCGGACAGGGGGCGCGTCAATGAGCAGTTCTTC; CDR3: CASSFPDRGRVNEQFF
J: TRBJ2-2; V: TRBV4-1; length: 13; D: -; size: -; DNA: TGCGCCAGCAGCCCTACCGTATACTGGGAGCTGTTTTTT; CDR3: CASSPTVYWELFF
J: TRBJ2-3; V: TRBV25-1; length: 14; D: -; size: once; DNA: TGTGCCAGCACCACACAAGGGGCCACAGATACGCAGTATTTT; CDR3: CASTTQGATDTQYF
J: TRBJ2-5; V: TRBV5-1; length: 15; D: TRBD2; size: -; DNA: TGCGCCAGCAGCCCCGAACTAGCGGGGTCGGAGACCCAGTACTTC; CDR3: CASSPELAGSETQYF
J: TRBJ2-6; V: TRBV18; length: 18; D: TRBD1; size: -; DNA: TGTGCCAGCTCACCAGTACAGGGGGCTAATTCTGGGGCCAACGTCCTGACTTTC; CDR3: CASSPVQGANSGANVLTF
J: TRBJ1-1; V: TRBV10-3; length: 14; D: TRBD1; size: few; DNA: TGTGCCATCAGTGACGGACAGGAAGGCACTGAAGCTTTCTTT; CDR3: CAISDGQEGTEAFF
J: TRBJ1-4; V: TRBV5-6; length: 13; D: -; size: -; DNA: TGTGCCAGCAGCCGGGAGGAGGGTGAAAAACTGTTTTTT; CDR3: CASSREEGEKLFF
J: TRBJ1-1; V: TRBV19; length: 12; D: -; size: once; DNA: TGTGCCAGTAGCGCGGGGAACACTGAAGCTTTCTTT; CDR3: CASSAGNTEAFF
J: TRBJ1-3; V: TRBV2; length: 16; D: TRBD1; size: few; DNA: TGTGCCAGCAGCAATACGGGACAGATATCTGGAAACACCATATATTTT; CDR3: CASSNTGQISGNTIYF
J: TRBJ2-3; V: TRBV6-5; length: 14; D: -; size: -; DNA: TGTGCCAGCAGTTGGACAACTAGCACAGATACGCAGTATTTT; CDR3: CASSWTTSTDTQYF
J: TRBJ2-1; V: TRBV7-2; length: 16; D: TRBD2; size: -; DNA: TGTGCCAGCAGCTTAGGAGATAGCGGGGGGGACGATGAGCAGTTCTTC; CDR3: CASSLGDSGGDDEQFF
J: TRBJ1-4; V: TRBV6-6; length: 10; D: -; size: once; DNA: TGTGCCAGCCTCGGGGGAAAACTGTTTTTT; CDR3: CASLGGKLFF
J: TRBJ2-4; V: TRBV3-1/TRBV3-2; length: 18; D: TRBD2; size: -; DNA: TGTGCCAGCAGCCGGCGCGGGCGGGGGGGCGAAGCCAAAAACATTCAGTACTTC; CDR3: CASSRRGRGGEAKNIQYF
J: TRBJ1-2; V: TRBV6-5; length: 13; D: -; size: -; DNA: TGTGCCAGCAGTTACTCTCGCGGGCAGGGGAACACCTTC; CDR3: CASSYSRGQGNTF
J: TRBJ1-3; V: TRBV9; length: 16; D: TRBD1; size: -; DNA: TGTGCCAGCAGCGAGCGGACAGGGAGTTCTGGAAACACCATATATTTT; CDR3: CASSERTGSSGNTIYF
J: TRBJ2-5; V: TRBV7-9; length: 16; D: TRBD1; size: once; DNA: TGTGCCAGCAGCTTAGCCGCGACAGGGGGCCGGGAGACCCAGTACTTC; CDR3: CASSLAATGGRETQYF